This record looks at one TCR beta chain sequence and its context. This clone came up once. It lacks a known antigen. Qualities for individual bases were not recorded, and no much larger clone is one base off. This specimen belongs to a study of PD-L1 blockade in urothelial cancer (dated 2017 in TCRdb). A note on the overall study: Therapy was started around 2014 for all patients, and atezolizumab 1,200 mg was administered intravenously every 3 weeks. About 90% of the 29 patients were identified as males with urothelial cancer of bladder origin, and a prior smoking history was reported by 18 of 29 patients. An ECOG performance status of 0 or 1 was recorded for the patients, and 0 to 3 prior chemotherapy regimens had been received by the patients. Blood samples were analyzed 3 weeks after the start of treatment (second dose) and 6 weeks after the start of treatment. Blood samples yielded a median of 141,255 T cells and tens of thousands of unique TCRs, with median clonality 0.080. Somatic, immune and clinical correlates of response to PD-L1 blockade with atezolizumab in urothelial cancer were the focus of an exploratory multi-omic analysis. Pretreatment tumor samples, along with matched peripheral blood serially collected before and after atezolizumab treatment, were subjected to TCR sequencing. Durable clinical benefit meant progression-free survival longer than 6 months, and TCR features were also tested against progression-free and overall survival. Whole exome sequencing and RNA sequencing of pretreatment tumors were performed alongside TCR sequencing in the same patients. Durable clinical benefit was achieved by nine patients but not by the remaining 20. Over 28 patients had pretreatment blood TCR-seq, about 24 had at least one posttreatment blood collection, and about 24 had tumor TCR-seq.

The study at large found these results: Because the sample size was small (n of about 30) and many of the analyses were exploratory, the results are meant to be hypothesis-generating. A pretreatment peripheral blood TCR clonality below the median was linked to improved progression-free and overall survival. Among patients with durable benefit, tumor-associated TCR clones showed greater expansion in peripheral blood 3 weeks after treatment started (n ≈ 22, p = 0.022).

Each PCR received spiked-in synthetic TCR analog templates so that absolute template abundance could be estimated from read counts. The immunoSEQ assay used bias-controlled V and J gene primers to amplify TCRbeta CDR3 regions from genomic DNA. Sequencing of rearranged TCRbeta segments was done at approximately 20X coverage. Regarding the original processing steps: Sequencing errors were corrected by clustering and CDR3s were annotated against IMGT to assign V, D and J genes. Out-of-frame and stop-codon sequences were excluded, and only productive TCRbeta rearrangements were used in downstream analyses. Clonality was calculated as one minus the Shannon entropy normalized by the log of the number of unique productive sequences. Fisher's exact test with Benjamini-Hochberg correction, using a cutoff of adjusted p below 0.01, was how clones that differed between time points or between blood and tumor were identified. TCRdb retrieved this table from immuneACCESS and kept in-frame rearrangements only. Not all clones are present; in checked studies, unresolved V genes account for under half, and no reason is known for the remainder. The V and J calls and clone size were taken over from that table, and D and trimming were inferred from the DNA. Here the sample has about 74,000 clones; around 84% occur a single time. The top ten clonotypes cover approximately 5% of the sample.

Based on the germline V gene, the CDR1 and CDR2 sequences are SGHRS and YFSETQ. From its cysteine to its phenylalanine, the CDR3 spans 17 amino acids. Only the CDR3 DNA is retained, 51 bases long and in frame from the first base. V is cut back by 1 base and J by 4 bases, with 9 bases in the junction unmatched. A total of about 31 patients with locally advanced or metastatic urothelial carcinoma, treated at Memorial Sloan Kettering on a trial protocol, made up the cohort. Peripheral blood mononuclear cells were collected pretreatment and during treatment, with between 1 and 8 total time points per patient. The Qiagen DNeasy Blood extraction kit was used to purify genomic DNA from total PBMCs and tumor samples. PBMCs were collected pretreatment and during treatment, and were isolated and stored as previously described.

Specimen: PBMCs, collected around atezolizumab (anti-PD-L1) treatment. The receptor's source is a man between 65 and 85 years old with urothelial cancer. The sequence links TRBV5-1 to TRBJ2-3; 10 central nucleotides agree with TRBD2. The DNA sequence reads TGCGCCAGCAGCTTGATTAGGTTAGCGGGAGGCGCAGATACGCAGTATTTT. It codes for CASSLIRLAGGADTQYF.